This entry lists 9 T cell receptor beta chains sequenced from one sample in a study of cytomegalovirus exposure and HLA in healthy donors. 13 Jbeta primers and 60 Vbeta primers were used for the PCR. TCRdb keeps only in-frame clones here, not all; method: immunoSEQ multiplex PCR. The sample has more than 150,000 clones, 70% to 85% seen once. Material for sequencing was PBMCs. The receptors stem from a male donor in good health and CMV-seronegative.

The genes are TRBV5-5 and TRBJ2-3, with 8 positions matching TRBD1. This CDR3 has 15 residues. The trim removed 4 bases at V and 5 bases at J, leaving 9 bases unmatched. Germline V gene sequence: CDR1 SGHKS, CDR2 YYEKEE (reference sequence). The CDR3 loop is CASSPTRTGLDTQYF. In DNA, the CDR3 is TGTGCCAGCAGCCCTACCCGGACAGGGTTAGATACGCAGTATTTT.

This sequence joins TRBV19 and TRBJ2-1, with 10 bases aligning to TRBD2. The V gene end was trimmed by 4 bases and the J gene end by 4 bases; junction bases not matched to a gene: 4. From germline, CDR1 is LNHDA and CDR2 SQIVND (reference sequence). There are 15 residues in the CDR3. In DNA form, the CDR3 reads TGTGCCAGTAGTAGTCAACTAGCGGGGTACAATGAGCAGTTCTTC. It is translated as CASSSQLAGYNEQFF.

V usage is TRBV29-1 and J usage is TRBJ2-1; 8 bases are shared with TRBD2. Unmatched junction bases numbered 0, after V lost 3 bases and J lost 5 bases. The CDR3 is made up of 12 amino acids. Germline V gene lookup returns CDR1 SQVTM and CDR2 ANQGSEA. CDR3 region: CSVDGRDNEQFF. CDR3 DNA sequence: TGCAGCGTTGACGGGAGGGACAATGAGCAGTTCTTC.

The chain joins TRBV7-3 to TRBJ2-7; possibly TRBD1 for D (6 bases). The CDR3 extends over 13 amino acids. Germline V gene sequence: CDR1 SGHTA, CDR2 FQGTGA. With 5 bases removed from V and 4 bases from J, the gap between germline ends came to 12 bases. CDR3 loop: CASSQGHGYEQYF. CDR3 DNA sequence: TGTGCCAGCAGCCAGGGACACGGTTACGAGCAGTACTTC.

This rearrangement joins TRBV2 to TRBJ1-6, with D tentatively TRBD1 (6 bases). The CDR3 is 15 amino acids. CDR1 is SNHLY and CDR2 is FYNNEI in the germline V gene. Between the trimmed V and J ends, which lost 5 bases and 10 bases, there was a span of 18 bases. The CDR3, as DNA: TGTGCCAGCAGTATGGGTCCAGGGGCGGCATCACCCCTCCACTTT. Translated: CASSMGPGAASPLHF.

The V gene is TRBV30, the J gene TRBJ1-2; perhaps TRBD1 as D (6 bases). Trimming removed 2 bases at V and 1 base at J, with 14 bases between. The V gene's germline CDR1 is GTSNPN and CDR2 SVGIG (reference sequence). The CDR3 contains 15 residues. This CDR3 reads CAWSLGTSHNYGYTF. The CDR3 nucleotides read TGTGCCTGGAGTCTAGGGACATCCCATAACTATGGCTACACCTTC.

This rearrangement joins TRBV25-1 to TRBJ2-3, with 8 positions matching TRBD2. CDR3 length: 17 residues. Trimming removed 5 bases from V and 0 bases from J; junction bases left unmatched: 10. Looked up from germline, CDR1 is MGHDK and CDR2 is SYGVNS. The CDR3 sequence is CASSLLGGGRSTDTQYF. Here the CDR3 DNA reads TGTGCCAGCAGTCTTTTGGGCGGCGGGAGGAGCACAGATACGCAGTATTTT.

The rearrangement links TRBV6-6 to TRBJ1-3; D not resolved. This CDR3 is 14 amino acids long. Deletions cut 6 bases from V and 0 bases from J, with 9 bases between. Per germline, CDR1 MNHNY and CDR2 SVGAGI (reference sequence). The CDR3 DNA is TGTGCCAGCAGGGCACAGAGCTCTGGAAACACCATATATTTT. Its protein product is CASRAQSSGNTIYF.

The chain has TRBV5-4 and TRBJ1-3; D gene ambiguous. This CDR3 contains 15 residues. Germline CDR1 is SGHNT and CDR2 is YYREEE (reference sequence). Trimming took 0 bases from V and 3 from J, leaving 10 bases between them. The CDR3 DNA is TGTGCCAGCAGCTTGGGAGGAGTAGTTGGAAACACCATATATTTT. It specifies CASSLGGVVGNTIYF.